This TCR beta chain was captured in a study of cytomegalovirus exposure and HLA in healthy donors. In regard to this clone: Its matching antigen is unknown.

Whereas donors were nominally healthy upon sampling, unrecorded immune exposures were probable. Study-level points and caveats: Per published accounts, TCR beta sequences correctly predicted the HLA-A and HLA-B alleles of most subjects. Links to common viral pathogens appeared, in a later analysis, for several of the most significant clusters. Productive rates of about 90% or about 30% were seen for most TCR beta V segments in an earlier analysis.

Primers included in the PCR were 60 Vbeta and 13 Jbeta primers. This table comes from immunoSEQ multiplex PCR, and its TCRdb copy is limited to in-frame clones, with some not included. Among 150,000 to 200,000 clones listed, about four fifths were seen once. This CDR3 comprises 15 residues. Germline CDR1 reads SGHRS; CDR2 reads YFSETQ. V was trimmed by 2 bases and J by 5 bases, leaving 15 bases between them. The clonotype was recovered from a woman aged 25-40 years in good health and CMV-seropositive. J is TRBJ2-3 and V is TRBV5-1, with D unclear. Specimen: PBMCs. CDR3 nucleotide sequence: TGCGCCAGCAGCTTAAGAGTCGGTGGCGGAGATACGCAGTATTTT. It encodes CASSLRVGGGDTQYF.